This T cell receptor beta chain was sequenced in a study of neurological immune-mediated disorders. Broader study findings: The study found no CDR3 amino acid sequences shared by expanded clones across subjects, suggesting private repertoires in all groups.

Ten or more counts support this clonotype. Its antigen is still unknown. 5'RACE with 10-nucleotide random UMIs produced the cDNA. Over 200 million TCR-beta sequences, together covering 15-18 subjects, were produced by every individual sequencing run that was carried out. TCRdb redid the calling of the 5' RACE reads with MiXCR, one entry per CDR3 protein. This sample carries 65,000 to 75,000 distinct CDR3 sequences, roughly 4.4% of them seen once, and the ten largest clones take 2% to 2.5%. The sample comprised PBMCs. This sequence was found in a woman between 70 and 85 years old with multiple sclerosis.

The CDR3 DNA is TGCAGTGCTAGAGATGGGAGGGATACGCAGTATTTT. This translates into CSARDGRDTQYF. The chain has TRBV20-1 and TRBJ2-3; D might be TRBD2 (6 bases). V lost 0 bases and J lost 6, with 7 bases in between. This CDR3 contains 12 residues. Germline-derived CDR1 and CDR2 are DFQATT and SNEGSKA (reference sequence).